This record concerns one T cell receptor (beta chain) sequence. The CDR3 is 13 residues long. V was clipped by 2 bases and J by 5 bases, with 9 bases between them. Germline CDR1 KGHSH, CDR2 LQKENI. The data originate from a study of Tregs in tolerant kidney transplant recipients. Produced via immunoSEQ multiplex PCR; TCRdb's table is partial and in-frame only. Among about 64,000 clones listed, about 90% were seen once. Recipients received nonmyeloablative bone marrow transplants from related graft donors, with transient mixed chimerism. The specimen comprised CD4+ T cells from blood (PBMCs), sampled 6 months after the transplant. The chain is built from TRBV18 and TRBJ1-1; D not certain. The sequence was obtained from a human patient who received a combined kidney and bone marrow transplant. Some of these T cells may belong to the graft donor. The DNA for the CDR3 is TGTGCCAGCTCACCAGGCGCGGGTACTGAAGCTTTCTTT. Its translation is CASSPGAGTEAFF.